This is a list of T cell receptor beta chains from one sample in a study of cytomegalovirus exposure and HLA in healthy donors. The table came from immunoSEQ multiplex PCR; TCRdb's copy has only in-frame clones and leaves some out. The data contain 75,000 to 95,000 clones, roughly 96% of them singletons. Source material: PBMCs. These receptor sequences come from a man between 18 and 35 years old in good health and CMV-seronegative. CDR3s include the opening cysteine and the closing phenylalanine or tryptophan. Fields, in order: clone size, V gene, J gene, D gene, CDR3 protein, CDR3 DNA. D genes are given only for firm matches. Size values are once, few and many counts, or a class for expanded clones, and some rows have none.

size: .; V: TRBV5-4; J: TRBJ2-3; D: .; CDR3: CASSTTTSRDTDTQYF; DNA: TGTGCCAGCAGCACTACGACTAGTCGGGACACAGATACGCAGTATTTT
size: .; V: TRBV9; J: TRBJ2-4; D: .; CDR3: CASNEGVAKNIQYF; DNA: TGTGCCAGCAATGAGGGAGTGGCCAAAAACATTCAGTACTTC
size: .; V: TRBV11-3; J: TRBJ2-5; D: TRBD1; CDR3: CASSQEKLGQTIQETQYF; DNA: TGTGCCAGCAGCCAAGAAAAATTGGGACAGACGATCCAAGAGACCCAGTACTTC
size: .; V: TRBV29-1; J: TRBJ2-7; D: TRBD1; CDR3: CSVETGDTTYEQYF; DNA: TGCAGCGTTGAAACAGGGGATACAACCTACGAGCAGTACTTC
size: .; V: TRBV27; J: TRBJ2-1; D: .; CDR3: CASRKWGPRDEQFF; DNA: TGTGCCAGCCGTAAATGGGGCCCCCGGGATGAGCAGTTCTTC
size: .; V: TRBV23-1; J: TRBJ2-1; D: .; CDR3: CASSQNAVGFF; DNA: TGCGCCAGCAGCCAAAACGCGGTAGGGTTCTTC
size: .; V: TRBV11-3; J: TRBJ1-3; D: .; CDR3: CASRGGSGLSGNTIYF; DNA: TGTGCCAGCAGAGGAGGGAGTGGCCTATCTGGAAACACCATATATTTT
size: .; V: TRBV27; J: TRBJ1-5; D: .; CDR3: CASSLGENQPQHF; DNA: TGTGCCAGCAGTTTAGGTGAGAATCAGCCCCAGCATTTT
size: .; V: TRBV7-8; J: TRBJ2-7; D: .; CDR3: CASSLAGGSGYEQYF; DNA: TGTGCCAGCAGCTTAGCGGGGGGATCGGGCTACGAGCAGTACTTC
size: .; V: TRBV18; J: TRBJ2-2; D: .; CDR3: CASSPRSSQTGELFF; DNA: TGTGCCAGCTCACCACGGTCTAGTCAGACCGGGGAGCTGTTTTTT
size: .; V: TRBV9; J: TRBJ2-3; D: TRBD2; CDR3: CASSSYLTGTSGTITQYF; DNA: TGTGCCAGCAGCTCCTACCTAACCGGGACTAGCGGCACGATAACGCAGTATTTT
size: .; V: TRBV30; J: TRBJ1-5; D: .; CDR3: CAWSVSGYNQPQHF; DNA: TGTGCCTGGAGTGTATCAGGGTACAATCAGCCCCAGCATTTT
size: .; V: TRBV19; J: TRBJ1-4; D: .; CDR3: CASTRGRGFATNEKLFF; DNA: TGTGCCAGTACGCGGGGACGGGGATTTGCAACTAATGAAAAACTGTTTTTT
size: .; V: TRBV25-1; J: TRBJ2-4; D: .; CDR3: CASSETQGSKNIQYF; DNA: TGTGCCAGCAGTGAGACCCAGGGGTCCAAAAACATTCAGTACTTC
size: once; V: TRBV7-9; J: TRBJ2-2; D: TRBD1; CDR3: CASRTYWQGANTGELFF; DNA: TGTGCCAGCAGGACCTATTGGCAGGGGGCGAACACCGGGGAGCTGTTTTTT
size: .; V: TRBV7-2; J: TRBJ2-7; D: .; CDR3: CASSLARGIYEQYF; DNA: TGTGCCAGCAGCTTAGCCCGCGGGATCTACGAGCAGTACTTC
size: .; V: TRBV13; J: TRBJ1-5; D: .; CDR3: CASSSQNQPQHF; DNA: TGTGCCAGCAGCAGCCAAAATCAGCCCCAGCATTTT
size: .; V: TRBV19; J: TRBJ2-7; D: .; CDR3: CASRGVLSYEQYF; DNA: TGTGCCAGTCGTGGAGTCCTCTCCTACGAGCAGTACTTC
size: once; V: TRBV28; J: TRBJ2-7; D: TRBD2; CDR3: CASRRRQGLDRLAGGIQGEQYF; DNA: TGTGCCAGCAGGCGACGACAGGGCCTGGACCGACTAGCGGGAGGGATCCAGGGCGAGCAGTACTTC
size: .; V: TRBV6-5; J: TRBJ1-2; D: TRBD1; CDR3: CASSYQGQGRNYTF; DNA: TGTGCCAGCAGTTACCAGGGACAGGGGAGGAACTACACCTTC
size: .; V: TRBV7-8; J: TRBJ1-5; D: .; CDR3: CASSQEAWEPQHF; DNA: TGTGCCAGCAGTCAGGAGGCTTGGGAGCCCCAGCATTTT
size: .; V: TRBV5-1; J: TRBJ1-2; D: .; CDR3: CASSAASGANYGYTF; DNA: TGCGCCAGCAGCGCTGCCTCAGGGGCTAACTATGGCTACACCTTC
size: .; V: TRBV18; J: TRBJ2-3; D: .; CDR3: CASSPPTTDTQYF; DNA: TGTGCCAGCTCACCACCGACAACAGATACGCAGTATTTT
size: .; V: TRBV19; J: TRBJ1-4; D: .; CDR3: CASSTRDIGNEKLFF; DNA: TGTGCCAGTAGTACCCGAGACATCGGTAATGAAAAACTGTTTTTT
size: once; V: TRBV27; J: TRBJ2-1; D: .; CDR3: CASSLTGGSNEQFF; DNA: TGTGCCAGCAGTTTAACAGGCGGTTCCAATGAGCAGTTCTTC
size: .; V: TRBV6-6; J: TRBJ1-3; D: TRBD1; CDR3: CASSYRQGVGGNTIYF; DNA: TGTGCCAGCAGTTACCGTCAGGGGGTGGGCGGAAACACCATATATTTT
size: .; V: TRBV6-6; J: TRBJ2-7; D: .; CDR3: CASSYSSTYEQYF; DNA: TGTGCCAGCAGTTACTCGTCTACTTACGAGCAGTACTTC
size: .; V: TRBV6-5; J: TRBJ2-7; D: TRBD1; CDR3: CASSLFGQGAYEQYF; DNA: TGTGCCAGCAGTTTGTTTGGGCAGGGGGCTTACGAGCAGTACTTC
size: .; V: TRBV7-2; J: TRBJ2-7; D: TRBD2; CDR3: CASSSLAGGPVVQYF; DNA: TGTGCCAGCAGCTCACTAGCGGGAGGACCAGTGGTGCAGTACTTC
size: .; V: TRBV6-6; J: TRBJ2-3; D: TRBD2; CDR3: CASRAGAADTQYF; DNA: TGTGCCAGCAGAGCGGGAGCGGCAGATACGCAGTATTTT
size: .; V: TRBV7-9; J: TRBJ2-5; D: .; CDR3: CASSFPLSETQYF; DNA: TGTGCCAGCAGCTTTCCTCTATCAGAGACCCAGTACTTC
size: .; V: TRBV9; J: TRBJ1-4; D: TRBD1; CDR3: CASTEGQGRTNEKLFF; DNA: TGTGCCAGCACGGAGGGACAGGGGCGAACTAATGAAAAACTGTTTTTT
size: .; V: TRBV11-2; J: TRBJ2-7; D: TRBD1; CDR3: CASSRSGTEVSVYEQYF; DNA: TGTGCCAGCAGCCGCAGTGGGACAGAGGTGTCCGTTTACGAGCAGTACTTC
size: once; V: TRBV4-3; J: TRBJ2-5; D: TRBD2; CDR3: CASSQDTSGRTGETQYF; DNA: TGCGCCAGCAGCCAAGATACGAGCGGGAGGACTGGGGAGACCCAGTACTTC
size: .; V: TRBV4-1; J: TRBJ2-7; D: .; CDR3: CASSQGVRTAGEQYF; DNA: TGCGCCAGCAGCCAAGGAGTTAGGACCGCGGGCGAGCAGTACTTC
size: .; V: TRBV6-5; J: TRBJ2-7; D: TRBD2; CDR3: CASSYTSGSYEQYF; DNA: TGTGCCAGCAGTTACACTAGCGGGTCCTACGAGCAGTACTTC
size: .; V: TRBV15; J: TRBJ1-2; D: TRBD1; CDR3: CATSRDRGRLDYGYTF; DNA: TGTGCCACCAGCAGAGACAGGGGGCGGTTGGACTATGGCTACACCTTC
size: .; V: TRBV11-2; J: TRBJ1-3; D: .; CDR3: CASSSQIGSRSGNTIYF; DNA: TGTGCCAGCAGCTCACAGATTGGTTCTCGTTCCGGAAACACCATATATTTT
size: .; V: TRBV29-1; J: TRBJ1-1; D: .; CDR3: CSVEESGKGTEAFF; DNA: TGCAGCGTTGAAGAGTCGGGAAAGGGCACTGAAGCTTTCTTT
size: .; V: TRBV18; J: TRBJ2-7; D: .; CDR3: CASSQTNRVGDYEQYF; DNA: TGTGCCAGCTCACAAACCAACAGGGTAGGGGACTACGAGCAGTACTTC
size: .; V: TRBV4-1; J: TRBJ2-7; D: .; CDR3: CASSQGGQGIRYEQYF; DNA: TGCGCCAGCAGCCAAGGGGGGCAGGGGATCCGCTACGAGCAGTACTTC
size: once; V: TRBV6-6; J: TRBJ2-1; D: TRBD2; CDR3: CASRTPGLASDEQFF; DNA: TGTGCCAGCAGGACACCGGGACTAGCTTCCGATGAGCAGTTCTTC
size: .; V: TRBV29-1; J: TRBJ2-2; D: .; CDR3: CSVRGSNTGELFF; DNA: TGCAGCGTACGAGGATCGAACACCGGGGAGCTGTTTTTT
size: .; V: TRBV6-5; J: TRBJ1-2; D: .; CDR3: CASRSSLSGYTF; DNA: TGTGCCAGCAGGTCCTCTCTATCTGGCTACACCTTC
size: .; V: TRBV7-2; J: TRBJ2-1; D: TRBD2; CDR3: CASSPWASGTVNEQFF; DNA: TGTGCCAGCAGCCCATGGGCTAGCGGGACGGTAAATGAGCAGTTCTTC
size: .; V: TRBV2; J: TRBJ1-5; D: TRBD1; CDR3: CASSRDRGSNQPQHF; DNA: TGTGCCAGCAGCCGGGACAGGGGCAGCAATCAGCCCCAGCATTTT
size: .; V: TRBV4-1; J: TRBJ2-7; D: TRBD2; CDR3: CASSQGWTSVLRVQYF; DNA: TGCGCCAGCAGCCAAGGCTGGACTAGCGTTTTACGAGTGCAGTACTTC
size: .; V: TRBV7-9; J: TRBJ1-3; D: .; CDR3: CASSHGGATSGNTIYF; DNA: TGTGCCAGCAGCCACGGGGGAGCGACTTCTGGAAACACCATATATTTT
size: .; V: TRBV30; J: TRBJ1-5; D: .; CDR3: CAWSTGPVSNQPQHF; DNA: TGTGCCTGGAGTACAGGGCCTGTTAGCAATCAGCCCCAGCATTTT
size: .; V: TRBV7-9; J: TRBJ1-1; D: .; CDR3: CASSFPGRHTNTEAFF; DNA: TGTGCCAGCAGCTTCCCCGGGAGACACACGAACACTGAAGCTTTCTTT
size: .; V: TRBV15; J: TRBJ2-1; D: TRBD2; CDR3: CATSRARESPNEQFF; DNA: TGTGCCACCAGCAGAGCGCGGGAGTCCCCTAATGAGCAGTTCTTC
size: .; V: TRBV28; J: TRBJ2-7; D: TRBD1; CDR3: CASSLPGQSSYEQYF; DNA: TGTGCCAGCAGTCTACCGGGACAGAGCTCCTACGAGCAGTACTTC
size: .; V: TRBV18; J: TRBJ1-1; D: TRBD1; CDR3: CASSPITTGASNTEAFF; DNA: TGTGCCAGCTCACCGATAACGACAGGGGCCTCGAACACTGAAGCTTTCTTT
size: .; V: TRBV4-2; J: TRBJ2-7; D: TRBD1; CDR3: CASSQDLGQGGDEQYF; DNA: TGTGCCAGCAGCCAAGATCTGGGACAGGGTGGCGACGAGCAGTACTTC
size: .; V: TRBV5-8; J: TRBJ2-5; D: .; CDR3: CASSLGLRGTQYF; DNA: TGTGCCAGCAGCTTGGGACTTAGGGGGACCCAGTACTTC
size: .; V: TRBV28; J: TRBJ2-7; D: .; CDR3: CASSLSVGSYEQYF; DNA: TGTGCCAGCAGTTTATCGGTCGGCTCCTACGAGCAGTACTTC
size: .; V: TRBV28; J: TRBJ2-7; D: TRBD1; CDR3: CASRPGTGIYEQYF; DNA: TGTGCCAGCAGACCCGGGACAGGTATCTACGAGCAGTACTTC